This TCR beta chain originates from a study of OX40 agonist ivuxolimab in advanced cancers. Sequencing used immunoSEQ multiplex PCR; TCRdb keeps in-frame clones, though not all of them. The data show some 67,000 clones, about 88% seen once. The CDR3 has 16 amino acids. The germline V gene encodes CDR1 MNHEY and CDR2 SVGAGI. Deletions cut 0 bases from V and 0 bases from J, with 8 bases between. This chain connects TRBV6-5 to TRBJ2-2, with a possible D match to TRBD2 (5 bases). Here the sequenced sample was CD4+ or CD8+ T cells sorted from blood, taken in a trial of the OX40 agonist ivuxolimab. The sequence derives from an adult with an advanced solid tumor such as melanoma, head and neck, liver or kidney cancer. CDR3 in DNA: TGTGCCAGCAGTTACTCGGCTAGCCCGAACACCGGGGAGCTGTTTTTT. Protein sequence: CASSYSASPNTGELFF.